The TCR beta chain described here comes from a study of blood T cell repertoires in COVID-19. Study background: From T cells, B-cell-depleted T cells, or PBMCs came the material, which was cDNA or gDNA.

This CDR3 is 15 amino acids long. Germline-derived CDR1 and CDR2 are MNHEY and SMNVEV (reference sequence). The trim removed 0 bases at V and 6 bases at J, leaving 6 bases unmatched. Per the authors' pipeline: Amplification of reference gene primers was used by the study to estimate nucleated cell counts. Assay: immunoSEQ multiplex PCR; the TCRdb copy retains only in-frame clones and omits some. V and J calls and clone size are as listed in that table; D and trimming were resolved from the DNA. The table lists fewer than 45,000 clones, over 75% of them singletons. V and J are TRBV27 and TRBJ1-2; 8 bases are shared with TRBD1. This TCR was recovered from a man aged 55-75 years with acute or convalescent COVID-19. Sequencing was performed on peripheral blood. The CDR3 loop is CASSLSQSGGDGYTF. CDR3 DNA: TGTGCCAGCAGTTTATCCCAATCAGGGGGCGATGGCTACACCTTC.